The rows below give T cell receptor beta chains drawn from one sample of a study of T cells after yellow fever vaccination. One entry per CDR3 protein, called by TCRdb with MiXCR from the 5' RACE reads. The sample holds 200,000 to 300,000 distinct CDR3 sequences; around 3.5% are singletons and the top ten take under 20%. Specimen: PBMCs, collected 15 days after the yellow fever booster vaccination. All receptors derive from a man younger than 35 who received the YFV17D yellow fever vaccine. Both conserved end residues are part of each CDR3. A D gene is named only where the DNA matches it firmly. Part of the rows lack a size; the others show once, few, many or a class for expanded clones.

J	D	V	length	size	DNA	CDR3
TRBJ1-2	NA	TRBV10-3	13	many	TGTGCCATCACCGAACCAGGCAGTCGCGGCTACACCTTC	CAITEPGSRGYTF
TRBJ1-5	NA	TRBV12-3/TRBV12-4	14	many	TGTGCCAGCAGGTCTCAGGTTAGCAATCAGCCCCAGCATTTT	CASRSQVSNQPQHF
TRBJ2-5	NA	TRBV12-3/TRBV12-4	14	many	TGTGCCAGCCGGATCTCGGGGGACCAAGAGACCCAGTACTTC	CASRISGDQETQYF
TRBJ1-1	NA	TRBV29-1	16	many	TGCAGCGTTGCGCCGGGTTGGGGTATGCAGAACACTGAAGCTTTCTTT	CSVAPGWGMQNTEAFF
TRBJ2-1	TRBD2	TRBV11-2	17	many	TGTGCCAGCAGCCCTAGCGGGGGGGCCATGTCCTACAATGAGCAGTTCTTC	CASSPSGGAMSYNEQFF
TRBJ1-6	NA	TRBV6-1	15	many	TGTGCCAGCAGTGAGTTGGGTCAGGAGCGGTCACCCCTCCACTTT	CASSELGQERSPLHF
TRBJ2-1	NA	TRBV12-1	14	NA	TGTGCCAGCCCCCGACGGAGCTCCTACAATGAGCAGTTCTTC	CASPRRSSYNEQFF
TRBJ1-3	NA	TRBV6-5	14	many	TGTGCCAGCAGTACCGGCTACGCTGGAAACACCATATATTTT	CASSTGYAGNTIYF
TRBJ2-1	NA	TRBV15	14	many	TGTGCCACCAGCATTCAGAGCTCCTACAATGAGCAGTTCTTC	CATSIQSSYNEQFF
TRBJ2-4	NA	TRBV3-1	15	many	TGTGCCAGCAGCCCTGGGGCCCGGGGCAAAAACATTCAGTACTTC	CASSPGARGKNIQYF
TRBJ2-1	NA	TRBV5-1	16	many	TGCGCCAGCAGCTTGGATCCCGGAAGAGCAGGCAATGAGCAGTTCTTC	CASSLDPGRAGNEQFF
TRBJ2-3	TRBD2	TRBV10-3	14	NA	TGTGCCATCAAGACTAGCGGGGGCACAGATACGCAGTATTTT	CAIKTSGGTDTQYF
TRBJ1-1	TRBD1	TRBV5-1	15	many	TGCGCCAGCAGCCCGCCGGGACAGGGTAACGCTGAAGCTTTCTTT	CASSPPGQGNAEAFF
TRBJ1-5	NA	TRBV28	17	many	TGTGCCAGCAGTTTGAAATCATTTTCGGTTCGTGGTCAGCCCCAGCATTTT	CASSLKSFSVRGQPQHF